What follows describes a single TCR beta chain. CDR1 and CDR2 from the germline V gene are SGHRS and YFSETQ. Trimming shortened V by 0 bases and J by 5 bases, and 12 bases separated the two germline ends. The CDR3 is made up of 15 amino acids. This entry belongs to a study of shared clonotypes between healthy human individuals. Here immunoSEQ multiplex PCR was the method, and the copy in TCRdb shows in-frame clones only, minus some. The sample contains roughly 2.5 million clones, approximately 94% of which appear only once. The sample consisted of naive CD4+ T cells sorted from blood. Subset: CD45RA+ positively selected. This chain connects TRBV5-1 to TRBJ2-1, with D perhaps TRBD1 or TRBD2 (5 bases each). The clonotype comes from a man in his late teens or twenties in good health. The CDR3 DNA reads TGCGCCAGCAGCTTGGAGGGGACGAGACACAATGAGCAGTTCTTC. Protein: CASSLEGTRHNEQFF.